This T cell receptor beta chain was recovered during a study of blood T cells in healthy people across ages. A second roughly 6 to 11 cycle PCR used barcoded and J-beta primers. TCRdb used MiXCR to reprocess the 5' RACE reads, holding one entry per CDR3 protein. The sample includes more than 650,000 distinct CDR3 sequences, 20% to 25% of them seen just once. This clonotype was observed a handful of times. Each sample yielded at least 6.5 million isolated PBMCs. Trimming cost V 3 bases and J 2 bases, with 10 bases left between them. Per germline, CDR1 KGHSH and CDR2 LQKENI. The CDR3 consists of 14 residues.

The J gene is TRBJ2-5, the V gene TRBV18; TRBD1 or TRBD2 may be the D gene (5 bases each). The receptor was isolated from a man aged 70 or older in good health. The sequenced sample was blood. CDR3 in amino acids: CASSPLGDQETQYF. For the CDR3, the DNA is TGTGCCAGCTCACCTCTGGGGGATCAAGAGACCCAGTACTTC. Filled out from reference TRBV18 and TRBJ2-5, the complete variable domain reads NAGVMQNPRHLVRRRGQEARLRCSPMKGHSHVYWYRQLPEEGLKFMVYLQKENIIDESGMPKERFSAEFPKEGPSILRIQQVVRGDSAAYFCASSPLGDQETQYFGPGTRLLVL.